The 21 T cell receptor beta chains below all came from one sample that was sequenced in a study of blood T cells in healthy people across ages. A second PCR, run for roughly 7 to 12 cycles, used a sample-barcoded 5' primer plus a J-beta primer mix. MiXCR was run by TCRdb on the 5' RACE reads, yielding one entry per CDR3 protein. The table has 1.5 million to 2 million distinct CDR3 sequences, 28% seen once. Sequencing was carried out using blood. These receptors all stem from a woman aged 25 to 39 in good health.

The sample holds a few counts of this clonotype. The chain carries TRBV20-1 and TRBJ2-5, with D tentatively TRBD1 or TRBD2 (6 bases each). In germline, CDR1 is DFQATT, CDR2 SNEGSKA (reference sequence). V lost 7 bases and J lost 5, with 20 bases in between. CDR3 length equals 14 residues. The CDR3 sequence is CSVPPGRGRETQYF. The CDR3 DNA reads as TGCAGTGTCCCTCCGGGACGGGGGCGTGAGACCCAGTACTTC.

The CDR3, as DNA: TGTGCCAGCAGCTCGGGGACAGGTATAACCTATGGCTACACCTTC. It translates to CASSSGTGITYGYTF. The chain joins TRBV7-2 to TRBJ1-2; 8 bases fit TRBD1. This CDR3 is built from 15 residues. CDR1 is SGHTA, CDR2 FQGNSA, per germline. V lost 4 bases, J lost 4 bases, and 8 bases stayed unmatched.

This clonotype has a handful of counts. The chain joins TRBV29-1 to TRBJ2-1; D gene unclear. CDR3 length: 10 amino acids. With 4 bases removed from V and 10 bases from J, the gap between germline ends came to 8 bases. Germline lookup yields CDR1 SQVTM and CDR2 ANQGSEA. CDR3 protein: CSVGRWEQFF. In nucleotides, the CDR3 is TGCAGCGTTGGGCGTTGGGAGCAGTTCTTC.

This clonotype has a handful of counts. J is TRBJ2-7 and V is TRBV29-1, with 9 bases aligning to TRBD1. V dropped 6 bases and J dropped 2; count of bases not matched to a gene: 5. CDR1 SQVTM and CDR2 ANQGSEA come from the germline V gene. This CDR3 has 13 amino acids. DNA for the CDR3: TGCAGCGTCAGACAGGGGGAAACCTACGAGCAGTACTTC. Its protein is CSVRQGETYEQYF.

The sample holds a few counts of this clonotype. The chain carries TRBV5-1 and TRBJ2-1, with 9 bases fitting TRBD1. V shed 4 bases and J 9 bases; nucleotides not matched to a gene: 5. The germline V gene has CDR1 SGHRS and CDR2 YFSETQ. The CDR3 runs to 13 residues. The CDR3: CASSRDRDSEQFF. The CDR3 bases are TGCGCCAGCAGCCGGGACAGGGATAGTGAGCAGTTCTTC.

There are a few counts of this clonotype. CDR3 nucleotide sequence: TGTGCCAGCAGCTTAGGAGGGACTAGCGGGGGGTATGAGCAGTTCTTC. This sequence encodes CASSLGGTSGGYEQFF. The rearrangement uses TRBV11-3 and TRBJ2-1; 15 bases map to TRBD2. CDR1 SGHNT and CDR2 YENEEA come from the germline V gene. The V gene end was trimmed by 1 base and the J gene end by 8 bases; junction bases not matched to a gene: 3. The CDR3 loop spans 16 amino acids. Looking up the rest from reference TRBV11-3 and TRBJ2-1 gives the full variable domain: EAGVVQSPRYKIIEKKQPVAFWCNPISGHNTLYWYLQNLGQGPELLIRYENEEAVDDSQLPKDRFSAERLKGVDSTLKIQPAELGDSAVYLCASSLGGTSGGYEQFFGPGTRLTVL.

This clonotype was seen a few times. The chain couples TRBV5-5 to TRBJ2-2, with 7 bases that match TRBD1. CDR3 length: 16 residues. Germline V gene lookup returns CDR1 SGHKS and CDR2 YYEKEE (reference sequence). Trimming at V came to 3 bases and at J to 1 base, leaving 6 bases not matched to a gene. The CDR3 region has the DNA TGTGCCAGCAGCTCGACCGGGACAGAGAACACCGGGGAGCTGTTTTTT. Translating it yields CASSSTGTENTGELFF.

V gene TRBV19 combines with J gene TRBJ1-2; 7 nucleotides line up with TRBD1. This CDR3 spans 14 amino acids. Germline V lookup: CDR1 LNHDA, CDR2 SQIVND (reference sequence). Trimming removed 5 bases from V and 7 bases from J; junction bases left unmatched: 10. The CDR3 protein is CASSGRQGTSGYTF. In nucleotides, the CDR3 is TGTGCCAGTAGTGGGCGACAGGGTACGAGTGGCTACACCTTC.

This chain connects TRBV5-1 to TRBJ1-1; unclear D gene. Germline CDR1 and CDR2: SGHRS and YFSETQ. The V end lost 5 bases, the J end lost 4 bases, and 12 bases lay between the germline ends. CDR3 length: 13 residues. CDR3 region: CASSTGIVTEAFF. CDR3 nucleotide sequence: TGCGCCAGCAGTACGGGAATAGTCACTGAAGCTTTCTTT.

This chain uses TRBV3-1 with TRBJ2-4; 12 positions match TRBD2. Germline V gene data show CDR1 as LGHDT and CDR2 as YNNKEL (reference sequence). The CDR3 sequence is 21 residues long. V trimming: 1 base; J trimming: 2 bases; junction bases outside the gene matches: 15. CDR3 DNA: TGTGCCAGCAGCCAAGTCGTCCCTCCGGCTAGCGGGGGGGGAACCAAAAACATTCAGTACTTC. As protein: CASSQVVPPASGGGTKNIQYF. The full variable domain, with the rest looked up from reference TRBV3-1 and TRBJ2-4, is DTAVSQTPKYLVTQMGNDKSIKCEQNLGHDTMYWYKQDSKKFLKIMFSYNNKELIINETVPNRFSPKSPDKAHLNLHINSLELGDSAVYFCASSQVVPPASGGGTKNIQYFGAGTRLSVL.

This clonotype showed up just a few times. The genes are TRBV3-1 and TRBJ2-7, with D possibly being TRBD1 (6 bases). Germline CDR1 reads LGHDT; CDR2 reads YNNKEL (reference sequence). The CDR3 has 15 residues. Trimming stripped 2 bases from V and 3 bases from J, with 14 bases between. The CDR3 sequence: CASSQSFRDNYEQYF. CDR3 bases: TGTGCCAGCAGCCAATCTTTCCGGGACAACTACGAGCAGTACTTC.

Here the CDR3 DNA reads TGCGCCAGCAGCCACCAAGACAGGGAGGAGCAGTACTTC. This encodes CASSHQDREEQYF. The genes are TRBV4-1 and TRBJ2-7, with 7 bases aligning to TRBD1. Germline CDR1 and CDR2: MGHRA and YSYEKL. Trimming cost V 3 bases and J 7 bases; bases outside gene matches: 6. The length of the CDR3 is 13 residues.

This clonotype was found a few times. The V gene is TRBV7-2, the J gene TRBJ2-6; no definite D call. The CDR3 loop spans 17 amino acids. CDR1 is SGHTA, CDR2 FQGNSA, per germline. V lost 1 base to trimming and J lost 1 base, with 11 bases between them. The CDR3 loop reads CASSLGRLGSGANVLTF. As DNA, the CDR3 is TGTGCCAGCAGCTTAGGGCGCCTTGGGTCTGGGGCCAACGTCCTGACTTTC.

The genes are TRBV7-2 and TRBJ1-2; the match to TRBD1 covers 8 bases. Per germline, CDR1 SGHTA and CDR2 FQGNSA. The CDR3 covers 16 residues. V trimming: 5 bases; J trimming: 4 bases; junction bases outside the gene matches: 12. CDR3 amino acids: CASSREPGGNSYGYTF. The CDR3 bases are TGTGCCAGCAGCCGAGAACCAGGGGGCAACAGCTATGGCTACACCTTC. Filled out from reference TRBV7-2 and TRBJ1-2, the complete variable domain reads GAGVSQSPSNKVTEKGKDVELRCDPISGHTALYWYRQSLGQGLEFLIYFQGNSAPDKSGLPSDRFSAERTGGSVSTLTIQRTQQEDSAVYLCASSREPGGNSYGYTFGSGTRLTVV.

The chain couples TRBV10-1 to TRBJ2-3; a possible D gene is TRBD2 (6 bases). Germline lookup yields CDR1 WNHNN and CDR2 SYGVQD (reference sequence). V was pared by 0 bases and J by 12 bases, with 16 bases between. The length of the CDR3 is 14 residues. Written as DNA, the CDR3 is TGCGCCAGCAGTGAGTCATCGGACTATTGGATACAGTATTTT. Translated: CASSESSDYWIQYF.

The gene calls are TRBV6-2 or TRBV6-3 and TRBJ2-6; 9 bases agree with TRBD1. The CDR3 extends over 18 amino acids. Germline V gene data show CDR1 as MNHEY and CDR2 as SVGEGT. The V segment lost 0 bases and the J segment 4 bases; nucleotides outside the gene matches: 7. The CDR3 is CASSYSVGQGRGANVLTF. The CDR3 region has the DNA TGTGCCAGCAGTTACTCAGTCGGACAGGGGAGGGGGGCCAACGTCCTGACTTTC.

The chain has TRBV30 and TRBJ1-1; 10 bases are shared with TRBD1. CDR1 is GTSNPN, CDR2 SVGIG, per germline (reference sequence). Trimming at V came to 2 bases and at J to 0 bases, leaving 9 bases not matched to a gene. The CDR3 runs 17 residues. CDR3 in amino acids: CAWSRDRGPPMNTEAFF. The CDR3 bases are TGTGCCTGGAGTAGGGACAGGGGCCCCCCTATGAACACTGAAGCTTTCTTT. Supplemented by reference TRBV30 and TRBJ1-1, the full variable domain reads SQTIHQWPATLVQPVGSPLSLECTVEGTSNPNLYWYRQAAGRGLQLLFYSVGIGQISSEVPQNLSASRPQDRQFILSSKKLLLSDSGFYLCAWSRDRGPPMNTEAFFGQGTRLTVV.

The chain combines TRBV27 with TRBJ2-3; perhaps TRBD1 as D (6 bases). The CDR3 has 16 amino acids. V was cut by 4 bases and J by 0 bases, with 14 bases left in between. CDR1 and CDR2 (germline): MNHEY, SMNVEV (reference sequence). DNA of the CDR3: TGTGCCAGCAGTTCCTCGTCCACAGGGAGCACAGATACGCAGTATTTT. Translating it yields CASSSSSTGSTDTQYF.

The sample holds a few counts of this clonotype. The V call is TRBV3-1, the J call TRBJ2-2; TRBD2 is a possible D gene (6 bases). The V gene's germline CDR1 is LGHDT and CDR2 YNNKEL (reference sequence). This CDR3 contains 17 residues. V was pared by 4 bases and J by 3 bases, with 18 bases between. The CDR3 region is CASSRGYFGGDTGELFF. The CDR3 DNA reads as TGTGCCAGCAGCCGAGGATACTTCGGGGGTGACACCGGGGAGCTGTTTTTT.

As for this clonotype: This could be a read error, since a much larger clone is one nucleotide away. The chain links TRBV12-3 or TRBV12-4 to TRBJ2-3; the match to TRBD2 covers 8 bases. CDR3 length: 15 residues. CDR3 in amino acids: CASSLEAGGTDAQYF. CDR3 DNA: TGTGCCAGCAGTTTAGAGGCGGGGGGCACAGATGCGCAGTATTTT.

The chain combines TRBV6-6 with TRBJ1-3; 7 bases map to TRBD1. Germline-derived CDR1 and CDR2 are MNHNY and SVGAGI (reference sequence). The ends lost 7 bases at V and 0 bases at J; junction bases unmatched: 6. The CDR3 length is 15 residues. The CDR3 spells CASIGTADSGNTIYF. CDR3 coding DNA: TGTGCCAGCATAGGGACAGCGGACTCTGGAAACACCATATATTTT.